A selection of T cell receptor beta chains follows, all from one sample in a study of blood T cell repertoires in COVID-19. Generated by immunoSEQ multiplex PCR, the TCRdb table keeps only in-frame clones and is missing some. In the table there are 110,000 or so clones, roughly four fifths of which are singletons. Sequencing was performed on peripheral blood. These receptors were obtained from a woman aged 70 to 79 with acute or convalescent COVID-19. The CDR3 runs from the conserved cysteine through the conserved F or W. Fields, in order: clone size, J gene, V gene, D gene, CDR3 DNA, CDR3 protein. The D gene is left open where the match is weak. Not every row has a clone size; where given, it reads once, few, many or a size class.

>once|TRBJ1-4|TRBV19|TRBD1
TGTGCCAGTAGTCACCGACAGGGACTTAATGAAAAACTGTTTTTT
CASSHRQGLNEKLFF
>-|TRBJ1-4|TRBV19|TRBD1
TGTGCCAGTAGTAGCCAGACAGGGGTAGGAAAACTGTTTTTT
CASSSQTGVGKLFF
>few|TRBJ1-1|TRBV4-3|-
TGCGCCAGCAGCCTGTGGCTGAACACTGAAGCTTTCTTT
CASSLWLNTEAFF
>-|TRBJ1-3|TRBV5-4|-
TGTGCCAGCAGCTTGGGACAGCGAGATGGAAACACCATATATTTT
CASSLGQRDGNTIYF
>-|TRBJ1-1|TRBV5-6|-
TGTGCCAGCAGCTTGGAGGGGAGGGGCACTGAAGCTTTCTTT
CASSLEGRGTEAFF
>-|TRBJ1-4|TRBV10-3|-
TGTGCCATCAGTGTCGACAGGAACAATGAAAAACTGTTTTTT
CAISVDRNNEKLFF
>-|TRBJ2-3|TRBV27|-
TGTGCCAGCAGTTTGCAGGATCGGTCCACAGATACGCAGTATTTT
CASSLQDRSTDTQYF
>-|TRBJ2-1|TRBV7-3|TRBD2
TGTGCCAGCAGCCCCGGACTAGCGCCCTACAATGAGCAGTTCTTC
CASSPGLAPYNEQFF
>few|TRBJ2-7|TRBV21-1|-
TGTGCCAGCAGCGCACACTACGGCTTGCCTACCTACGAGCAGTACTTC
CASSAHYGLPTYEQYF
>-|TRBJ1-1|TRBV5-4|-
TGTGCCAGCAGCTCCCGGGACATCTTCACTGAAGCTTTCTTT
CASSSRDIFTEAFF
>few|TRBJ1-2|TRBV3-1/TRBV3-2|TRBD1
TGTGCCAGCAGACACAGGGGGTGGGGCTACACCTTC
CASRHRGWGYTF
>-|TRBJ1-4|TRBV7-2|-
TGTGCCAGCAGCTTACAACAGGGTAGCAGTGAAAAACTGTTTTTT
CASSLQQGSSEKLFF
>-|TRBJ2-7|TRBV9|-
TGTGCCAGCAGCGTAGATGTGGGGGCGGGCGAGCAGTACTTC
CASSVDVGAGEQYF
>-|TRBJ2-1|TRBV6-5|-
TGTGCCAGCAGGACTTTTTCCTACAATGAGCAGTTCTTC
CASRTFSYNEQFF
>once|TRBJ2-1|TRBV14|TRBD2
TGTGCCAGCAGCCAAGTAGCGGGAGGGGGTGAGCAGTTCTTC
CASSQVAGGGEQFF
>few|TRBJ2-3|TRBV24-1|-
TGTGCCACCAGTGACTCCCGTCGGACAGATACGCAGTATTTT
CATSDSRRTDTQYF
>few|TRBJ1-1|TRBV6-1|-
TGTGCCAGCAGTGAAGCAGGGAGGAACACTGAAGCTTTCTTT
CASSEAGRNTEAFF
>-|TRBJ1-2|TRBV14|TRBD1
TGTGCCAGCAGCCTGACAGGGGGTTTAGCTAACTATGGCTACACCTTC
CASSLTGGLANYGYTF
>-|TRBJ1-3|TRBV10-3|-
TGTGCCATCAGTGACCCAACTAGGGCTGGAAACACCATATATTTT
CAISDPTRAGNTIYF
>-|TRBJ2-1|TRBV27|TRBD2
TGTGCCAGCAGTTTTAGCGGGAGGGGTGGTGAGCAGTTCTTC
CASSFSGRGGEQFF
>-|TRBJ1-1|TRBV29-1|-
TGCAGCGTTGATCACGGGGGGTTCTTT
CSVDHGGFF
>many|TRBJ1-2|TRBV30|-
TGTGCCTGGAAAGGGGATAACTATGGCTACACCTTC
CAWKGDNYGYTF
>once|TRBJ1-2|TRBV10-3|-
TGTGCCACTCCTGGAGGGGAGGGAAGTAAAGATGGCTACACCTTC
CATPGGEGSKDGYTF
>-|TRBJ1-1|TRBV3-1/TRBV3-2|TRBD1
TGTGCCAGCAGCCCCCGGGACAGCCGTGCGAACACTGAAGCTTTCTTT
CASSPRDSRANTEAFF
>-|TRBJ1-5|TRBV28|TRBD1
TGTGCCAGCGGACAGGGCAACTATCAGCCCCAGCATTTT
CASGQGNYQPQHF
>-|TRBJ1-5|TRBV28|-
TGTGCCAGCAGGTTAACTTATAGCAATCAGCCCCAGCATTTT
CASRLTYSNQPQHF
>many|TRBJ1-6|TRBV5-1|TRBD1
TGCGCCAGCAGCTGGGACCGGGACAGGAATTCACCCCTCCACTTT
CASSWDRDRNSPLHF
>-|TRBJ2-3|TRBV11-3|TRBD1
TGTGCCAGCAGCTCCTCCGACAGGGTCGCAGATACGCAGTATTTT
CASSSSDRVADTQYF
>-|TRBJ1-5|TRBV29-1|TRBD1
TGCAGCGTATCACAGGGGGCGCAGGGCAATCAGCCCCAGCATTTT
CSVSQGAQGNQPQHF
>once|TRBJ2-2|TRBV2|TRBD2
TGTGCCAGCAGTGTACTAGCGGGAAGTTCCGGGGAGCTGTTTTTT
CASSVLAGSSGELFF
>-|TRBJ2-1|TRBV4-3|-
TGCGCCAGCAGCCAAGGGGGCACCTACAATGAGCAGTTCTTC
CASSQGGTYNEQFF
>few|TRBJ1-2|TRBV19|-
TGTGCCAGTAGAACCGGGAGCACGTATGGCTACACCTTC
CASRTGSTYGYTF
>-|TRBJ2-3|TRBV7-9|TRBD2
TGTGCCAGCAGCTTAGGGCAAGCGGGGGGGCAAGATACGCAGTATTTT
CASSLGQAGGQDTQYF
>few|TRBJ2-3|TRBV9|TRBD2
TGTGCCAGCAGCGCGAACCTAGCGGGAGCGGCAGATACGCAGTATTTT
CASSANLAGAADTQYF
>-|TRBJ2-7|TRBV6-1|-
TGTGCCAGCAGTGAACCCGGCAGGGGATACGAGCAGTACTTC
CASSEPGRGYEQYF
>once|TRBJ2-3|TRBV3-1/TRBV3-2|-
TGTGCCAGCAGCCAAGAGGCCCATTACCCCACAGATACGCAGTATTTT
CASSQEAHYPTDTQYF
>-|TRBJ1-1|TRBV11-2|TRBD1
TGTGCCAGCAGCTTAGGATTAGGGGGCTCCATCCAGAACACTGAAGCTTTCTTT
CASSLGLGGSIQNTEAFF
>-|TRBJ1-5|TRBV28|TRBD1
TGTGCCAGCTGGGACAGACATCAGCCCCAGCATTTT
CASWDRHQPQHF
>once|TRBJ2-7|TRBV5-1|-
TGCGCCAGCAGCTTAACCTCGCAGGGTACCTACGAGCAGTACTTC
CASSLTSQGTYEQYF
>-|TRBJ1-2|TRBV18|TRBD1
TGTGCCAGCTCACCCTCGGGACAGGGGTACGGCTACACCTTC
CASSPSGQGYGYTF
>-|TRBJ2-3|TRBV9|-
TGTGCCAGCAGCGTACAGGGATGGGATACGCAGTATTTT
CASSVQGWDTQYF
>-|TRBJ2-3|TRBV7-9|-
TGTGCCAGCAGCCTAATGGCAGATACGCAGTATTTT
CASSLMADTQYF
>once|TRBJ2-1|TRBV7-3|TRBD2
TGTGCCAGCAGCTTAGGACTAGCCTACAATGAGCAGTTCTTC
CASSLGLAYNEQFF
>-|TRBJ1-5|TRBV5-4|TRBD1
TGTGCCAGCAGCAGAAGTGTGTTGACCCCGACAGGGGGCAATCAGCCCCAGCATTTT
CASSRSVLTPTGGNQPQHF
>-|TRBJ2-5|TRBV5-1|-
TGCGCCAGCAGCTTGGTCGGTCCGAATCGGGAGACCCAGTACTTC
CASSLVGPNRETQYF
>-|TRBJ1-2|TRBV29-1|TRBD1
TGCAGCGTAGCCGGGACAGGGGGATCAGAGGGCTATGGCTACACCTTC
CSVAGTGGSEGYGYTF
>-|TRBJ2-5|TRBV29-1|TRBD2
TGCAGCGCGAGAAGGACTAGCGGGAGGACCGGGGAGACCCAGTACTTC
CSARRTSGRTGETQYF
>few|TRBJ1-5|TRBV6-2/TRBV6-3|TRBD1
TGTGCCAGCAGTTCCTACAGGGGAGGCCAGCCCCAGCATTTT
CASSSYRGGQPQHF